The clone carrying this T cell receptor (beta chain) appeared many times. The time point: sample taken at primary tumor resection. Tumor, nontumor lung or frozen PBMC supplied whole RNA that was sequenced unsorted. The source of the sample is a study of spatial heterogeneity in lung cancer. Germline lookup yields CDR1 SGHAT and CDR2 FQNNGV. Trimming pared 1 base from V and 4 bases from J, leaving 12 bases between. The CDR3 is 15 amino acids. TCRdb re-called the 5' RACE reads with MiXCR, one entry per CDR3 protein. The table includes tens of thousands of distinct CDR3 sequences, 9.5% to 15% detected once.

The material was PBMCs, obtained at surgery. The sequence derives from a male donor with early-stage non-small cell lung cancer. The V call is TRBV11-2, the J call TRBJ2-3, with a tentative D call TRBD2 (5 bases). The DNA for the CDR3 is TGTGCCAGCAGCTTAGTACGGGGAGCCGCAGATACGCAGTATTTT. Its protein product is CASSLVRGAADTQYF. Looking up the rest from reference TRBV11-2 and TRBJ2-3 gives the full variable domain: EAGVAQSPRYKIIEKRQSVAFWCNPISGHATLYWYQQILGQGPKLLIQFQNNGVVDDSQLPKDRFSAERLKGVDSTLKIQPAKLEDSAVYLCASSLVRGAADTQYFGPGTRLTVL.